Given below is one TCR beta chain in context. The CDR3 length is 13 residues. Looked up from germline, CDR1 is SGHTA and CDR2 is FQGTGA. The V gene lost 3 bases and the J gene lost 4 bases, with 7 bases spanning the gap. This sample was taken from a study of patients and donors after allogeneic stem cell transplantation. In TCRdb, the RT-PCR reads were re-called with MiXCR into one record per CDR3 protein. The table lists over 130,000 distinct CDR3 sequences, roughly two fifths of them singletons. The gene calls are TRBV7-3 and TRBJ1-5; the D is unclear. The source is a human donor who was either an allogeneic HSCT recipient or a stem cell or donor lymphocyte infusion donor (not recorded which). It is not recorded whose cells these are; they may come from a transplant donor. What was sequenced was blood, either unsorted or a sorted T cell fraction (not recorded which). The CDR3 reads CASSFAPNQPQHF. The DNA for the CDR3 is TGTGCCAGCAGCTTCGCCCCAAATCAGCCCCAGCATTTT.